Reported below is one T cell receptor (beta chain). This record comes from a study of cytomegalovirus exposure and HLA in healthy donors. Use of 60 Vbeta and 13 Jbeta primers characterized the PCR. The method was immunoSEQ multiplex PCR; TCRdb's version includes in-frame clones alone and lacks a portion of them. Of 75,000 to 95,000 clones in the sample, approximately 84% were seen once. Germline assignment: CDR1 MNHEY and CDR2 SMNVEV (reference sequence). This CDR3 has 16 residues. With 0 bases removed from V and 0 bases from J, the gap between germline ends came to 12 bases. This chain connects TRBV27 to TRBJ2-7; D gene unclear. The sequenced sample consisted of PBMCs. The TCR comes from a man between 18 and 29 years old in good health and CMV-seronegative. The DNA of the CDR3 is TGTGCCAGCAGTTTATCGAATCCCAGATACTCCTACGAGCAGTACTTC. This translates into CASSLSNPRYSYEQYF.